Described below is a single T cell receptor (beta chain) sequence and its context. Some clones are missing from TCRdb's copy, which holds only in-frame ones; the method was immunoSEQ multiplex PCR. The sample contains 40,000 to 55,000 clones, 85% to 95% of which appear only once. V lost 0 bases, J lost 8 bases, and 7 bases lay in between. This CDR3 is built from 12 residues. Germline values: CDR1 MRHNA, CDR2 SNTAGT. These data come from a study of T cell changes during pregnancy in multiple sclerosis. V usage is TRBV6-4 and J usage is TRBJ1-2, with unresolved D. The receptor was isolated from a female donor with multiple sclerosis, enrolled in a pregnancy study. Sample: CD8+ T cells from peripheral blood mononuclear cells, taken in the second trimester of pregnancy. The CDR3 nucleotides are TGTGCCAGCAGTGACTCGGGGAGAGGCTACACCTTC. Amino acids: CASSDSGRGYTF.